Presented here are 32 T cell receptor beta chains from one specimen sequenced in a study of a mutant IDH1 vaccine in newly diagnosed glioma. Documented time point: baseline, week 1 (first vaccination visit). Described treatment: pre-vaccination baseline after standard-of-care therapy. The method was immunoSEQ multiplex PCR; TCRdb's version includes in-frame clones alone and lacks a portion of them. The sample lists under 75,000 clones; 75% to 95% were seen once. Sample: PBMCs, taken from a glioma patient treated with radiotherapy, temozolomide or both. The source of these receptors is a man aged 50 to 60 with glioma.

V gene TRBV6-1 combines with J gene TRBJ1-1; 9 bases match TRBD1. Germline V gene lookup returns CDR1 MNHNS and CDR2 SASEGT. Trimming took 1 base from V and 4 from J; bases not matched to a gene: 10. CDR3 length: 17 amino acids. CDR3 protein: CASSEGTGAGLSTEAFF. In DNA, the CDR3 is TGTGCCAGCAGTGAAGGGACAGGGGCCGGTCTGAGCACTGAAGCTTTCTTT.

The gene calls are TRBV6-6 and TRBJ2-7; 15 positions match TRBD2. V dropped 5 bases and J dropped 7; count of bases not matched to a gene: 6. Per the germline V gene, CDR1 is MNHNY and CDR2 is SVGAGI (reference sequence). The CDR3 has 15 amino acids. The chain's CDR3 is CASSHTGTSGGEQYF. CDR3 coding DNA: TGTGCCAGCAGTCATACCGGGACTAGCGGGGGGGAGCAGTACTTC.

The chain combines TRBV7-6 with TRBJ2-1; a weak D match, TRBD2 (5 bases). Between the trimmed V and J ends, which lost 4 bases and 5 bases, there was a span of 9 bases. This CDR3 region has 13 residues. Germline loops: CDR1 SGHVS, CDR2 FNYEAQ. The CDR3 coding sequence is TGTGCCAGCAGCTCTCAGGAGGACAATGAGCAGTTCTTC. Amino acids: CASSSQEDNEQFF.

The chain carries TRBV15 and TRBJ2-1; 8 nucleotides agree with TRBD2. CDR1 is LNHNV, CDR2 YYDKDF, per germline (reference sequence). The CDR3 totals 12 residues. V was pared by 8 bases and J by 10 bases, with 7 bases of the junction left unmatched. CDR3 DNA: TGTGCCACCGCCGATAGCGGGAAAGAGCAGTTCTTC. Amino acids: CATADSGKEQFF.

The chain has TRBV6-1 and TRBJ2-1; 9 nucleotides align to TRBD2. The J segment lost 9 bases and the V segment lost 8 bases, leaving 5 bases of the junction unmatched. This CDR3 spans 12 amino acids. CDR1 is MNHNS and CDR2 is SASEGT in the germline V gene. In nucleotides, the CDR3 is TGTGCCAGCGGCGGGGGGGCCGGTGAGCAGTTCTTC. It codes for CASGGGAGEQFF.

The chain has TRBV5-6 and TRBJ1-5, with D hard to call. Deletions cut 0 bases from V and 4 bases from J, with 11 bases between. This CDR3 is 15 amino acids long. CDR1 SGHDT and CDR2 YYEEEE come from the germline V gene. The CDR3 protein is CASSLGSGRNQPQHF. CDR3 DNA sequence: TGTGCCAGCAGCTTGGGGTCCGGACGGAATCAGCCCCAGCATTTT. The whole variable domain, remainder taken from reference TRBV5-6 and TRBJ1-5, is DAGVTQSPTHLIKTRGQQVTLRCSPKSGHDTVSWYQQALGQGPQFIFQYYEEEERQRGNFPDRFSGHQFPNYSSELNVNALLLGDSALYLCASSLGSGRNQPQHFGDGTRLSIL.

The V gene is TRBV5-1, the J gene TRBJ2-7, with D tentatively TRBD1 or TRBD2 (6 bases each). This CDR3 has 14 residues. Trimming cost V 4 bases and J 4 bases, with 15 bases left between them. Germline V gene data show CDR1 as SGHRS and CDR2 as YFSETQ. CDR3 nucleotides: TGCGCCAGCAGCCCCGCCGGGGGCCGGTACGAGCAGTACTTC. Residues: CASSPAGGRYEQYF. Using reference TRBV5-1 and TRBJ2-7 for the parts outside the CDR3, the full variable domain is KAGVTQTPRYLIKTRGQQVTLSCSPISGHRSVSWYQQTPGQGLQFLFEYFSETQRNKGNFPGRFSGRQFSNSRSEMNVSTLELGDSALYLCASSPAGGRYEQYFGPGTRLTVT.

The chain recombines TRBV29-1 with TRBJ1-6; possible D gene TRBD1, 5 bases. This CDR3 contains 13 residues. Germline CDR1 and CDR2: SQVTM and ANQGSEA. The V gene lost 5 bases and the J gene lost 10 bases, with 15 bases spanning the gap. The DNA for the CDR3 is TGCAGCGTTATAAGCAGGGATGGGTCACCCCTCCACTTT. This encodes CSVISRDGSPLHF.

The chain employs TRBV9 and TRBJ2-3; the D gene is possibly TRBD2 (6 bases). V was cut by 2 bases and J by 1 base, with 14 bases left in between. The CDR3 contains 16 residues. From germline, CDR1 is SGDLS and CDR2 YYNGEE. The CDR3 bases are TGTGCCAGCAGCGTGCGCGGGGATCACGGCACAGATACGCAGTATTTT. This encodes CASSVRGDHGTDTQYF.

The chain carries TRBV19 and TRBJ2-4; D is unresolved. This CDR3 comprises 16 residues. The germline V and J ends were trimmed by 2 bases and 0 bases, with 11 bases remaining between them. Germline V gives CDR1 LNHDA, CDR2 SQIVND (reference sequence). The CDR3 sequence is CASSITASLAKNIQYF. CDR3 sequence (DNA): TGTGCCAGTAGTATAACAGCAAGTCTAGCCAAAAACATTCAGTACTTC.

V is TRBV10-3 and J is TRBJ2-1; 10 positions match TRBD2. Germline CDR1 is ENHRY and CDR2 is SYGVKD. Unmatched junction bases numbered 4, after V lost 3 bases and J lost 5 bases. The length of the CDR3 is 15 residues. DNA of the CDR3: TGTGCCATCAGTGATTCAGGACTAGCGGACAATGAGCAGTTCTTC. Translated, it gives CAISDSGLADNEQFF.

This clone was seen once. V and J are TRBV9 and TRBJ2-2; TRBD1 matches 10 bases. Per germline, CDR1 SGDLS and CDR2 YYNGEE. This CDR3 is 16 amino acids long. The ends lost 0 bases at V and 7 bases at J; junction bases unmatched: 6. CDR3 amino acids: CASSVEGQGGGGELFF. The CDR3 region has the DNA TGTGCCAGCAGCGTAGAAGGACAGGGGGGAGGCGGGGAGCTGTTTTTT.

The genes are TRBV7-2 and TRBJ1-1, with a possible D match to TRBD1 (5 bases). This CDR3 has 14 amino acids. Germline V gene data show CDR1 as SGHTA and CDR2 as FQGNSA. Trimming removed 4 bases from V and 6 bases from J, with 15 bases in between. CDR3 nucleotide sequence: TGTGCCAGCAGCTCCCGGAGGGACGGCTCTGAAGCTTTCTTT. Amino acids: CASSSRRDGSEAFF.

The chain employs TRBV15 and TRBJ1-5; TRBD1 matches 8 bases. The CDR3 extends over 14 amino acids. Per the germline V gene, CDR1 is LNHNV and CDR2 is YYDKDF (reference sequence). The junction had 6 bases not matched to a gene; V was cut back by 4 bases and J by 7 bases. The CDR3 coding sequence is TGTGCCACCAGCAAGACAGGGGAGGTACAGCCCCAGCATTTT. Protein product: CATSKTGEVQPQHF.

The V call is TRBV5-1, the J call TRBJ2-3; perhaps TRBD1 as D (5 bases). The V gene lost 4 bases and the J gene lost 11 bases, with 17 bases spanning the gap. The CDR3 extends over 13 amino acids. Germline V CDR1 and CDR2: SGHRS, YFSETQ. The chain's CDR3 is CASSADITARQYF. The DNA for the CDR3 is TGCGCCAGCAGCGCGGACATCACGGCGAGGCAGTATTTT.

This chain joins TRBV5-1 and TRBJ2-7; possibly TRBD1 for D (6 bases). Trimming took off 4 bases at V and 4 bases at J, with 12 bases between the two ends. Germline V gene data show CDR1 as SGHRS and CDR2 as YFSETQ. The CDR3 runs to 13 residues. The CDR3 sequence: CASSPRRGYEQYF. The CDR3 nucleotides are TGCGCCAGCAGCCCAAGAAGGGGGTACGAGCAGTACTTC.

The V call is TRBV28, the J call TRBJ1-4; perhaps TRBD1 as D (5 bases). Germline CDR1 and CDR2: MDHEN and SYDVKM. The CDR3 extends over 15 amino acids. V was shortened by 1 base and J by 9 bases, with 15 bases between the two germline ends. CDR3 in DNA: TGTGCCAGCAGTTTATTTGGGGGGAGGGCGAAAAAACTGTTTTTT. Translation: CASSLFGGRAKKLFF.

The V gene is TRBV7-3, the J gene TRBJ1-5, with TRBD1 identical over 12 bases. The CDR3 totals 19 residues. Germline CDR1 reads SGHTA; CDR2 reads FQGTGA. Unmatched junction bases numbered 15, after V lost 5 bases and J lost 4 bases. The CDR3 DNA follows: TGTGCCAGCAGCCCAAACCGGGACAGGGGGCTGGTGGCTAATCAGCCCCAGCATTTT. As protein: CASSPNRDRGLVANQPQHF. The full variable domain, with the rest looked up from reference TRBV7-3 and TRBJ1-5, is GAGVSQTPSNKVTEKGKYVELRCDPISGHTALYWYRQSLGQGPEFLIYFQGTGAADDSGLPNDRFFAVRPEGSVSTLKIQRTERGDSAVYLCASSPNRDRGLVANQPQHFGDGTRLSIL.

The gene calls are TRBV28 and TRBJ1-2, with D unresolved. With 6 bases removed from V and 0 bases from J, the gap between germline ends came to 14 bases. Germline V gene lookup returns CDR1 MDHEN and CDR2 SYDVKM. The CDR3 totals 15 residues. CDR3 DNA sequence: TGTGCCAGCAGGGATCTCGGTGAGGCTAACTATGGCTACACCTTC. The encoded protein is CASRDLGEANYGYTF.

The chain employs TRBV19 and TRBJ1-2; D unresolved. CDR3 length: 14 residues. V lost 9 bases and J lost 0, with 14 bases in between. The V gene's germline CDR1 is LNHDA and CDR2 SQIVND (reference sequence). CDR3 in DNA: TGTGCCAGCCACGACGGACTGGCTAACTATGGCTACACCTTC. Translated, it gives CASHDGLANYGYTF.

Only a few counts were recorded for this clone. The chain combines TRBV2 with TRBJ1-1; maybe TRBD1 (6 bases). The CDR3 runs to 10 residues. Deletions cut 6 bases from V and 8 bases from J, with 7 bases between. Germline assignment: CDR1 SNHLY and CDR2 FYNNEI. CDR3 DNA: TGTGCCAGCAGAGGGGGGGAAGCTTTCTTT. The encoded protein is CASRGGEAFF.

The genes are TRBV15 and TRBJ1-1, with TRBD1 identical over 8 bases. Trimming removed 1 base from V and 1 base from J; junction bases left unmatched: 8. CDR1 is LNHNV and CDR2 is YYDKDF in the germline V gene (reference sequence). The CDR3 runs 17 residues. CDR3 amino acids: CATSRGGQGGGNTEAFF. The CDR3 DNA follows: TGTGCCACCAGCAGAGGCGGACAGGGAGGGGGGAACACTGAAGCTTTCTTT.

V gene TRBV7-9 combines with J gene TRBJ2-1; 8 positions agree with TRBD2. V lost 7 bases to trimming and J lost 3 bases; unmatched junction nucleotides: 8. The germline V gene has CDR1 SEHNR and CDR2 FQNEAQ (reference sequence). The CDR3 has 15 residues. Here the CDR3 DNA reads TGTGCCAGCAATACTCGTAGCGGGGACTACAATGAGCAGTTCTTC. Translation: CASNTRSGDYNEQFF.

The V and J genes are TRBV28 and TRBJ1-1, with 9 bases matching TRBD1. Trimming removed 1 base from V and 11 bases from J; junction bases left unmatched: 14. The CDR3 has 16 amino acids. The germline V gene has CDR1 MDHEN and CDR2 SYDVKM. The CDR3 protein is CASSLFDGTGNREAFF. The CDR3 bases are TGTGCCAGCAGTTTATTTGACGGGACAGGGAATCGGGAGGCTTTCTTT.

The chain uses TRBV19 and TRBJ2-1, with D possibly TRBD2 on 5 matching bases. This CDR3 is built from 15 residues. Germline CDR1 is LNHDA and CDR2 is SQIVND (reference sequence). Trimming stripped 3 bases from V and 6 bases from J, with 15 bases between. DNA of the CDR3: TGTGCCAGTAGTATGGACGACGAGGGCTCCAATGAGCAGTTCTTC. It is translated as CASSMDDEGSNEQFF.

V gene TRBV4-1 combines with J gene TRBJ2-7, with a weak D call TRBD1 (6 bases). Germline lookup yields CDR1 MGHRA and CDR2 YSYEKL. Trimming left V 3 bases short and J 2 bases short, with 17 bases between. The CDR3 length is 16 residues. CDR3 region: CASSQAVGTRAYEQYF. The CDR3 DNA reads TGCGCCAGCAGCCAGGCGGTGGGGACACGGGCCTACGAGCAGTACTTC.

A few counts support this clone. CDR3 in amino acids: CASSLQGGIYEQYF. The CDR3 nucleotides read TGCGCCAGCAGCCTCCAGGGAGGGATTTACGAGCAGTACTTC. The V call is TRBV5-1, the J call TRBJ2-7, with TRBD2 identical over 7 bases. The CDR3 spans 14 residues. From germline, CDR1 is SGHRS and CDR2 YFSETQ. After removal of 4 bases from V and 4 bases from J, the junction contained 8 bases not matched to a gene.

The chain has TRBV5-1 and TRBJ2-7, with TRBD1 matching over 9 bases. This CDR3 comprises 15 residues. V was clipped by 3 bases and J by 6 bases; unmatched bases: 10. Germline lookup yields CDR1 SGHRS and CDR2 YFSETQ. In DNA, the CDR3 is TGCGCCAGCAGCTGGACCTCCCAGACAGGGGGCGAGCAGTACTTC. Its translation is CASSWTSQTGGEQYF. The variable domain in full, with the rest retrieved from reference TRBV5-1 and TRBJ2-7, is KAGVTQTPRYLIKTRGQQVTLSCSPISGHRSVSWYQQTPGQGLQFLFEYFSETQRNKGNFPGRFSGRQFSNSRSEMNVSTLELGDSALYLCASSWTSQTGGEQYFGPGTRLTVT.

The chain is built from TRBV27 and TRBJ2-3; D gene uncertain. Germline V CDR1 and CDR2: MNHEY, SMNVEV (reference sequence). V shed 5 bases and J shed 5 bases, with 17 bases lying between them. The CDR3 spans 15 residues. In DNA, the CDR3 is TGTGCCAGCAGTCCACCACCGCACGGCAGAGATACGCAGTATTTT. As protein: CASSPPPHGRDTQYF.

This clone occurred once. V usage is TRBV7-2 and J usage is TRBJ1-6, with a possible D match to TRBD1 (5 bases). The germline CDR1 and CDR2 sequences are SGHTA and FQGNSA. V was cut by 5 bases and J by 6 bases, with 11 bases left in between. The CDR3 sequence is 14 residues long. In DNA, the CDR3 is TGTGCCAGCAGCCCGGGACTACCTAATTCACCCCTCCACTTT. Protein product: CASSPGLPNSPLHF.

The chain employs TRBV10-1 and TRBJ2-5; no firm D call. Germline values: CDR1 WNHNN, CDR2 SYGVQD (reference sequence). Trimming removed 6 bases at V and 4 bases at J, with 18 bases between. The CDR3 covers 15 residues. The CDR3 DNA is TGCGCCAGCAGCGCCAGTGCCCTCGAAGCAGAGACCCAGTACTTC. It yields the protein CASSASALEAETQYF.

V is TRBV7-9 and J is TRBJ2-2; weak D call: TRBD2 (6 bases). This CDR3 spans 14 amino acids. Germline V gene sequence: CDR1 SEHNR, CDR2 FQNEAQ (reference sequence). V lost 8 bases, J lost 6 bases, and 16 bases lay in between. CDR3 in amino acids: CASGGEAQAGELFF. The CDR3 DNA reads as TGTGCCAGCGGAGGGGAGGCCCAAGCCGGGGAGCTGTTTTTT.